The present entry profiles one TCR beta chain with its context. Its specificity is unknown. The V end was cut by 0 bases, the J end by 3 bases, with 11 bases between. Germline CDR1 is LNHNV and CDR2 is YYDKDF (reference sequence). This CDR3 contains 15 residues. The sample belongs to a study of cytomegalovirus exposure and HLA in healthy donors. The overall study: Findings of an earlier analysis included around 100 million unique TCR beta sequences from roughly 180 million T cells. Within an early data release were about 85 million unique TCRs drawn from HLA-typed donors.

Findings and limits, study-wide: Fewer N-insertions than the approximately 700-donor mean were reportedly shown by an Asian-associated ancestry cluster in a later analysis.

Researchers ran the PCR with 60 Vbeta and 13 Jbeta primers. Measured with immunoSEQ multiplex PCR; TCRdb has only the in-frame clones, and not every one. The profile shows more than 150,000 clones, nearly 80% of them singletons. The chain is built from TRBV15 and TRBJ1-1; D is ambiguous. This sequence originates from a man aged 50 to 59 in good health and CMV-seropositive. Material: PBMCs. The CDR3 region is CATSRDALRDTEAFF. CDR3 DNA: TGTGCCACCAGCAGAGACGCCTTGCGAGACACTGAAGCTTTCTTT.